This TCR beta chain was retrieved from a study of cytomegalovirus exposure and HLA in healthy donors. As for the study in general: There were approximately 80 million unique TCRs (from HLA-typed donors) in an early data release.

V lost 5 bases and J lost 4, with 15 bases in between. Per the germline V gene, CDR1 is MNHEY and CDR2 is SVGAGI. The CDR3 runs 15 residues. On this clone itself: Its specificity is unknown.

The PCR had 60 Vbeta and 13 Jbeta primers. TCRdb's copy holds only in-frame clones and misses some; the assay was immunoSEQ multiplex PCR. The sample has about 140,000 clones; about two thirds are singletons. The study's findings and limits: A list of 164 TCR beta chains associated with cytomegalovirus was given. An analysis done earlier found most TCR beta V segments productive about 87% or about 30% of the time. When analyzed later, a missense DCLRE1C variant was found to be linked to TCR beta V- and J-gene trimming.

This clonotype was obtained from a woman aged 55-70 years in good health and CMV-seropositive. The sequencing sample was made of PBMCs. V usage is TRBV6-5 and J usage is TRBJ1-5, with D possibly being TRBD1 (6 bases). CDR3 DNA: TGTGCCAGCAGTGCCGTGGACAGCTCAAATCAGCCCCAGCATTTT. Residues: CASSAVDSSNQPQHF.